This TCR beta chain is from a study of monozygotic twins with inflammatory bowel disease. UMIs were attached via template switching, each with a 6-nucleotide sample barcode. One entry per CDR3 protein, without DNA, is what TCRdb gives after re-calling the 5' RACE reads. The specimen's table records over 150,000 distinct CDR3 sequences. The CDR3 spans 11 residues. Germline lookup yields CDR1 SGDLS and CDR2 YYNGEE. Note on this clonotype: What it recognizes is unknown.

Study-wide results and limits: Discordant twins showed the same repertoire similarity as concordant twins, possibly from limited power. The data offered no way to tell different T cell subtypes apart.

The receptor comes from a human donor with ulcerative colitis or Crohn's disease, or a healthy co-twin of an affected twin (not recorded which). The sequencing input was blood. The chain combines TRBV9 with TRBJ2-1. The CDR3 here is CASSTHNEQFF.